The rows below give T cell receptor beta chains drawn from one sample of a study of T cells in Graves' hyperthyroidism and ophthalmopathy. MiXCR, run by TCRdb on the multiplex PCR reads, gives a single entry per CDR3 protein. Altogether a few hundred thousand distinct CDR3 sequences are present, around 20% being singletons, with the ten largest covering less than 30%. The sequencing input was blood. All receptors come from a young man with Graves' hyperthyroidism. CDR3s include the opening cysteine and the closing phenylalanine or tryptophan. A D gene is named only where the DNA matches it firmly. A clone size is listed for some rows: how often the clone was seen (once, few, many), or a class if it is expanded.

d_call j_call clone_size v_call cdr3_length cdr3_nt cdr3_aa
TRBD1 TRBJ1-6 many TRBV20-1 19 TGCAGTGCTAGAGGAAGGCCGCAGGGGGTACGGTCCTATAATTCACCCCTCCACTTT CSARGRPQGVRSYNSPLHF
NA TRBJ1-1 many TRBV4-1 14 TGCGCCAGCTCTCAACCGACACGAAACACTGAAGCTTTCTTT CASSQPTRNTEAFF
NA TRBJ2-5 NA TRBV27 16 TGTGCCAGCAGTTTATATGGGGGGCAGTACCAAGAGACCCAGTACTTC CASSLYGGQYQETQYF
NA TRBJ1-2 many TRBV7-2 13 TGTGCCAGCAGCTTCCCCAGCGGGAATGGCTACACCTTC CASSFPSGNGYTF
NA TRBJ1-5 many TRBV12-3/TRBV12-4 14 TGTGCCAGCAGCCTTTACTTAAGCAATCAGCCCCAGCATTTT CASSLYLSNQPQHF
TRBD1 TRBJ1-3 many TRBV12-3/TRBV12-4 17 TGTGCCAGCAGCCCTCCGGGACAGGGACTTACTGGAAACACCATATATTTT CASSPPGQGLTGNTIYF
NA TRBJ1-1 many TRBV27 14 TGTGCCAGCGGCCCGAGTTTAGTGTACACTGAAGCTTTCTTT CASGPSLVYTEAFF
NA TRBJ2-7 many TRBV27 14 TGTGCCAGCAGAGAGGGGAGCCGCTCCTACGAGCAGTACTTC CASREGSRSYEQYF
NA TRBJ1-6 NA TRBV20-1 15 TGCAGTGCTAGGTCGGGGAGCTCCTATAATTCACCCCTCCACTTT CSARSGSSYNSPLHF
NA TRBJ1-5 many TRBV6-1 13 TGTGCCAGCAGCGGACAGCTAAGCCAGCCCCAGCATTTT CASSGQLSQPQHF
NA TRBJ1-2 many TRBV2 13 TGTGCCAGCAGTGAGCCTCTAAACTATGGCTACACCTTC CASSEPLNYGYTF
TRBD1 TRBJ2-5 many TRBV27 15 TGTGCCAGCAGTATGCTTGGACAGGGTAAAGAGACCCAGTACTTC CASSMLGQGKETQYF
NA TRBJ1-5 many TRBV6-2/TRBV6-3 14 TGTGCCAGCAGTTCGGGGACGGGCAGCCAGCCCCAGCATTTT CASSSGTGSQPQHF